The source of this T cell receptor beta chain is a study of shared clonotypes between healthy human individuals. CDR3 length: 15 amino acids. Trimming shortened V by 1 base and J by 7 bases, and 14 bases separated the two germline ends. Germline V gene lookup returns CDR1 SGHTA and CDR2 FQGNSA. Only CD45RO-negative cells positively selected for CCR7 counted as naive CD8 cells, so terminally differentiated effector memory CD45RA+ cells were excluded. Healthy HIV-negative adults without recent acute infections or vaccinations served as donors. Genomic DNA (from each subset) was split evenly across several immunoSEQ plates. Produced via immunoSEQ multiplex PCR; TCRdb's table is partial and in-frame only. The sample contains some 2 million clones, about 94% of which appear only once.

This TCR was recovered from a man aged 18 to 30 in good health. The specimen sequenced was naive CD8+ T cells sorted from blood. V gene TRBV7-2 combines with J gene TRBJ1-5; a weak D match, TRBD1 (6 bases). CDR3 sequence (DNA): TGTGCCAGCAGCTTAGAAGGGGGGGCTGGACAGCCCCAGCATTTT. Protein sequence: CASSLEGGAGQPQHF.